The clone carrying this T cell receptor (beta chain) was counted between two and nine times. Cohorts were assigned according to the clinical history that participants reported. The study counted Cohort 3 donors as recovered given two negative PCRs, clearance, or symptom resolution. This record belongs to a study of blood T cell repertoires in COVID-19. Looking at the study overall: Material from acute and convalescent COVID-19 was sourced from the United States, Italy and Spain.

Per the authors' pipeline: Amplification with reference gene primers provided the estimates of nucleated cell counts. Only in-frame clones appear in the TCRdb table, and some are missing; sequencing was by immunoSEQ multiplex PCR. That table gives V, J and clone size, and the DNA gave D and trimming. The top ten hold 1.9% of the sample, which has roughly 280,000 clones, just under 90% seen once. V lost 0 bases, J lost 6 bases, and 11 bases lay in between. The CDR3 length is 14 residues. Germline-derived CDR1 and CDR2 are SGHTA and FQGTGA. The rearrangement links TRBV7-3 to TRBJ1-1, with a tentative D call TRBD1 (6 bases). This clonotype originated in a woman in her sixties who had recovered from COVID-19. The sample consisted of PBMCs or T cells enriched from blood (not recorded which). CDR3: CASSLTGGESEAFF. In nucleotides, the CDR3 is TGTGCCAGCAGCTTAACAGGGGGGGAATCTGAAGCTTTCTTT.